This T cell receptor beta chain was sequenced in a study of T cell changes during pregnancy in multiple sclerosis. CDR3 size: 13 residues. Trimming stripped 2 bases from V and 3 bases from J, with 8 bases between. In germline, CDR1 is SGHAT, CDR2 FQNNGV. TCRdb's copy holds only in-frame clones and misses some; the assay was immunoSEQ multiplex PCR. The sample has about 44,000 clones, about 89% seen once; the top ten hold 0.45% to 0.6%. J is TRBJ2-7 and V is TRBV11-2; D unclear. The specimen comprised CD4+ T cells from peripheral blood mononuclear cells, sampled in the first trimester of pregnancy. The sequence came from a female donor with multiple sclerosis, enrolled in a pregnancy study. The DNA of the CDR3 is TGTGCCAGCAGCTTAAGCCAAGACTACGAGCAGTACTTC. Its translation: CASSLSQDYEQYF.